This T cell receptor (beta chain) is drawn from a study of T-cell memory formation after mild COVID-19. The overall study: Across donors, TCR clusters were largely donor specific.

The CDR3 is 14 amino acids. Germline V gene data show CDR1 as SGHVS and CDR2 as FNYEAQ. V lost 5 bases and J lost 7; bases outside the gene matches: 5. MiXCR, run by TCRdb on the 5' RACE reads, gives a single entry per CDR3 protein. The table includes 250,000 to 350,000 distinct CDR3 sequences, 15% to 20% detected once. Study-wide findings and caveats: Day 15 to 85 contracting clones showed balanced CD4/CD8; later expanders leaned CD4+. Contracting CD4+ clones sat mainly in CM and EM; CD8+ in EMRA. Confirmation was lacking for SARS-CoV-2 specificity of second-wave clones that peaked on day 37.

In its sample, this clonotype was seen a few times. Its antigen is unidentified. The rearrangement links TRBV7-6 to TRBJ1-4, with 9 bases aligning to TRBD1. Sequenced: PBMCs or a T cell subset sorted from them (not recorded which). This TCR came from a man aged 18 to 30 who had mild COVID-19 (a few samples of this study predate the infection). Cell type and time point are not known. Written as DNA, the CDR3 is TGTGCCAGCAGCAACAGGGGGCAGGGTGAAAAACTGTTTTTT. Protein: CASSNRGQGEKLFF. The whole variable domain, filled in from reference TRBV7-6 and TRBJ1-4, reads GAGVSQSPRYKVTKRGQDVALRCDPISGHVSLYWYRQALGQGPEFLTYFNYEAQQDKSGLPNDRFSAERPEGSISTLTIQRTEQRDSAMYRCASSNRGQGEKLFFGSGTQLSVL.